Sequencing of this T cell receptor (beta chain) was carried out in a study of shared clonotypes between healthy human individuals. This CDR3 region has 15 residues. J lost 3 bases, V lost 0 bases, and 5 bases had no gene match. Germline values: CDR1 SGHNT, CDR2 YYREEE (reference sequence). This clone appeared a few times. This table comes from immunoSEQ multiplex PCR, and its TCRdb copy is limited to in-frame clones, with some not included. The sample includes roughly 760,000 clones, around 67% of them seen just once. Specimen: memory CD4+ T cells sorted from blood. Subset specified: CD45RA-negative fraction. The rearrangement uses TRBV5-4 and TRBJ1-1; 7 nucleotides line up with TRBD1. The TCR comes from a woman aged 30 to 39 in good health. The CDR3 nucleotides read TGTGCCAGCAGCTTGGGCCAGGGACAGTACACTGAAGCTTTCTTT. This sequence encodes CASSLGQGQYTEAFF.